Listed below are T cell receptor beta chains from one sample, sequenced in a study of T cells in Graves' hyperthyroidism and ophthalmopathy. MiXCR was run by TCRdb on the multiplex PCR reads, yielding one entry per CDR3 protein. The repertoire includes about 570,000 distinct CDR3 sequences, around 46% of them detected once, and under 20% sits in the top ten. The sample comprised peripheral blood or thyroid tissue (not recorded which). The receptors stem from an adult woman with Graves' disease, either hyperthyroidism or ophthalmopathy (not recorded which). The conserved cysteine and the conserved F or W are not part of the CDR3 here. The D gene is left open where the match is weak. Only some rows state a clone size, as once, few, many or a class for expanded clones.

D gene	V gene	clone size	CDR3 protein
-	TRBV7-9	-	ASSLGPSGYT
-	TRBV27	-	ASSPRGVGSPLH
-	TRBV5-1	-	ASSYQTGWDGYT
TRBD2	TRBV2	-	TSRKGLADYEQY
-	TRBV10-3	-	AISESSPLEGNEQF
-	TRBV20-1	once	SASSAELYTEAF
-	TRBV2	-	ARGGQGGNQPQH
-	TRBV6-4	many	ASSDSRETNQPQH
-	TRBV5-1	-	ASSFYPVADEQY
TRBD1	TRBV5-1	many	ASSQSNRGIGYEQY
-	TRBV20-1	many	SARALIQGQRYEQY
-	TRBV10-3	-	AIRRARASEAF
TRBD2	TRBV3-1	many	ASSQALTSGRGEQY
-	TRBV11-2	many	ASSLAPISGNTIY
TRBD1	TRBV20-1	many	SARRPGQGISYEQY
-	TRBV15	few	ATSREGGGYEQY
-	TRBV3-1	many	ASSQEVLNSPLH
TRBD1	TRBV10-3	-	AISEEGTGLETQY
-	TRBV4-1	many	ASSQVKMNTEAF
-	TRBV20-1	-	SAQDQETQH
-	TRBV5-1	few	ASSLGGDGYT
TRBD1	TRBV11-2	many	ASSAGQMLEAF
-	TRBV16	many	ASSQLGETQY
-	TRBV2	-	ASSESESNNQPQH
-	TRBV19	-	ASSIQGTNYGYT
TRBD1	TRBV7-8	many	ASSHLERQGAWLRSPLH
TRBD2	TRBV11-3	-	ASRDGRTNEQY
-	TRBV7-2	-	ASSPGGAIGYT
-	TRBV7-6	once	ASSSGLARRGPYYEQY
TRBD2	TRBV15	-	ATSGGRDEQY
-	TRBV5-6	many	ASSRTSSHEQY
TRBD2	TRBV7-2	few	AGSFTSGQETQY
-	TRBV7-9	-	ASSLPSQGLGELF
TRBD1	TRBV15	many	ATRAGQGESLYSPLH
TRBD2	TRBV12-3/TRBV12-4	many	ASRTSGRAGGETQY
TRBD2	TRBV2	-	ASSEGETLAGETETQY
-	TRBV5-1	many	ASSLASGGNTEAF
-	TRBV5-1	many	ASSSGGGELF
-	TRBV6-6	-	ASSYGPLPRSYEQY
TRBD1	TRBV15	-	ATSRPMTGGEETQY
-	TRBV10-3	many	AISESGDNGYT
TRBD2	TRBV20-1	-	SASGGTGEIETQY
TRBD1	TRBV19	-	ASSERTGVYTGELF
-	TRBV7-9	once	ASSPTGSGYEQY
TRBD1	TRBV28	few	ATAPTGQGRYEQY
TRBD1	TRBV5-1	few	ASSRTGTGSDTQY
TRBD1	TRBV5-1	-	ASSPGQGSGYGYT
TRBD2	TRBV11-2	-	ASSRRLAGDQETQY
TRBD1	TRBV5-5	many	ASSFTGGTGELF
-	TRBV7-2	many	ASTVGRDQPQH